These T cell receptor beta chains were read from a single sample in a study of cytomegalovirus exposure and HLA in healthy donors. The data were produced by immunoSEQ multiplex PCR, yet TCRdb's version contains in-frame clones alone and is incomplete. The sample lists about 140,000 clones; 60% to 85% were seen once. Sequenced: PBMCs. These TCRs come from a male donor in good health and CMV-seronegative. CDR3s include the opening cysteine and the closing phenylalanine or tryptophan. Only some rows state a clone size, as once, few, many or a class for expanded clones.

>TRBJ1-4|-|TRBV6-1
CASSGWGRGEKLFF
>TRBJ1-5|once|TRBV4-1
CASSQVTGTAYNQPQHF
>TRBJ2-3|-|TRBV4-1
CASSQVENVADTQYF
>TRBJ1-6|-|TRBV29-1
CSVEDLRDRGRYNSPLHF
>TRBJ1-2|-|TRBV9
CASSVPGQGNSYTF
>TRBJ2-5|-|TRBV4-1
CASSRSSDQETQYF
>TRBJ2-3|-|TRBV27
CASSLAVSTDTQYF
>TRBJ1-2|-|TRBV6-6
CASSYSGTGGGYTF
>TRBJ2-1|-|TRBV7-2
CASSSRPGQGHNEQFF
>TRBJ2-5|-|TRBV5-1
CASSLAGGGGQETQYF
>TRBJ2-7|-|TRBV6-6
CASSYSTGTYEQYF
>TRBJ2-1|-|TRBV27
CASRGTSGNNEQFF
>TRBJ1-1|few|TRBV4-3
CASSQGAGDTEAFF
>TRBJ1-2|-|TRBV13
CASSLGRGRMDGYTF
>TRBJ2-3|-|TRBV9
CASSPLLGMAPTDTQYF
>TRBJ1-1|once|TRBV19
CASSIRQGFSVAEAFF
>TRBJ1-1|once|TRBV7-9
CASSLGAGGQNTEAFF
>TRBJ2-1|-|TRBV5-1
CASSLWAAYNEQFF
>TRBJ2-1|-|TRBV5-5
CASSLVREYNEQFF
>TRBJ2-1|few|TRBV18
CASSSSTGTNYNEQFF
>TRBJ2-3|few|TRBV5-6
CASSLVPSGADTQYF
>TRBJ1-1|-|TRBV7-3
CASSGHRRDSGGTEAFF
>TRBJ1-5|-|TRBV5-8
CASSLGRGNNQPQHF
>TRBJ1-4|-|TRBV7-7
CASSQTGNEKLFF
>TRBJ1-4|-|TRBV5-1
CASSPTSGGNEKLFF
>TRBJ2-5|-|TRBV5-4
CASSYGRTSGGQETQYF